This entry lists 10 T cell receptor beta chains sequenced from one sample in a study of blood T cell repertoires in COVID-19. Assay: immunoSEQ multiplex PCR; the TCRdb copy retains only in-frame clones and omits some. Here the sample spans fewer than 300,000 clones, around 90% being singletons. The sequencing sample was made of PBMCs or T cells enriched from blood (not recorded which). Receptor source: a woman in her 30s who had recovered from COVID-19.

CDR3 residues: CASSARGDGSYEQYF. The CDR3 DNA reads TGCGCCAGCAGCGCCCGGGGGGACGGCTCCTACGAGCAGTACTTC. The rearrangement uses TRBV5-1 and TRBJ2-7; 7 positions match TRBD2. Germline CDR1 is SGHRS and CDR2 is YFSETQ. V shed 4 bases and J 0 bases; nucleotides not matched to a gene: 7. The CDR3 spans 15 residues.

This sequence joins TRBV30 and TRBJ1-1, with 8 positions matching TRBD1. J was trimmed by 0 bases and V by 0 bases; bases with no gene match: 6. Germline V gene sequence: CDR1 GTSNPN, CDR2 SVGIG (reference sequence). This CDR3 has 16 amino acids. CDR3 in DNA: TGTGCCTGGAGTGTAGGTTGGGACAGGCTGAACACTGAAGCTTTCTTT. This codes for CAWSVGWDRLNTEAFF.

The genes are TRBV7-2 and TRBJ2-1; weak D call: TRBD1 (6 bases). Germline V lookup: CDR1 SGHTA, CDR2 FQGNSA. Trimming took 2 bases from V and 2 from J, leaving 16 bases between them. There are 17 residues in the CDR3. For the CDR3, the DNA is TGTGCCAGCAGCTTATTGGCCGGGACAACTACCTACAATGAGCAGTTCTTC. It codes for CASSLLAGTTTYNEQFF.

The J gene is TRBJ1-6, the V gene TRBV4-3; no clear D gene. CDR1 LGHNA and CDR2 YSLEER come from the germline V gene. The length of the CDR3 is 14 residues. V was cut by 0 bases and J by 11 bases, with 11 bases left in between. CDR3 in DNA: TGCGCCAGCAGCCAAGATTTGATGAGGGCACCCCTCCACTTT. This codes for CASSQDLMRAPLHF.

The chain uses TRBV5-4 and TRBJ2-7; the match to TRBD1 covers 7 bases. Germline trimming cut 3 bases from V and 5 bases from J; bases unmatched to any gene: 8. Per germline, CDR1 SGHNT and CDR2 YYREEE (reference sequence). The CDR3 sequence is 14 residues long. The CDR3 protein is CASSSRQGDHEQYF. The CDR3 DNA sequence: TGTGCCAGCAGCTCCAGACAGGGTGACCACGAGCAGTACTTC. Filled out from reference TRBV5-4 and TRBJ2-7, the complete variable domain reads ETGVTQSPTHLIKTRGQQVTLRCSSQSGHNTVSWYQQALGQGPQFIFQYYREEENGRGNFPPRFSGLQFPNYSSELNVNALELDDSALYLCASSSRQGDHEQYFGPGTRLTVT.

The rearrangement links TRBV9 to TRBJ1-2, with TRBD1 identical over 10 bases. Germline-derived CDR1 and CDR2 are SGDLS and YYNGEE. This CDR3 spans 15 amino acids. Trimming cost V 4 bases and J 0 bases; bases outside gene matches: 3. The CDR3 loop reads CASSSTGGANYGYTF. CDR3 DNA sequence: TGTGCCAGCAGCTCGACAGGGGGCGCTAACTATGGCTACACCTTC.

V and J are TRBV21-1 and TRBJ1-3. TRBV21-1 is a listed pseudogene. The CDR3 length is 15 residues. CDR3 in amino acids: CASIFSGPRRNTIYF. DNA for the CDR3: TGTGCCAGCATCTTCAGCGGACCCCGGAGAAACACCATATATTTT.

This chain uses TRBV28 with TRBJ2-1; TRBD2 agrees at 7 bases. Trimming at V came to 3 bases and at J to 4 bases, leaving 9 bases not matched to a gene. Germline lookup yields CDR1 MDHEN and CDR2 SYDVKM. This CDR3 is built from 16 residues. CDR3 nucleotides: TGTGCCAGCAGTTTTAAGGGGAGGGCCCAGTACAATGAGCAGTTCTTC. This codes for CASSFKGRAQYNEQFF.

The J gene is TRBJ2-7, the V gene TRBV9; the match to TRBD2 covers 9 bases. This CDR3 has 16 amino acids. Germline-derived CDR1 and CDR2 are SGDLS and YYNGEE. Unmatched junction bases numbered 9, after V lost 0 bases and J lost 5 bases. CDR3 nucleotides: TGTGCCAGCAGCGTAGCCTCCCTAGCGGGAATCGACGAGCAGTACTTC. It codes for CASSVASLAGIDEQYF.

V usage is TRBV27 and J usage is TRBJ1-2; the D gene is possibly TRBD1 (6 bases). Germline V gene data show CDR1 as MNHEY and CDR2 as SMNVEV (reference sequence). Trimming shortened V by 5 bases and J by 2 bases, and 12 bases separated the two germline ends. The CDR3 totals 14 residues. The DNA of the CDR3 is TGTGCCAGCAGTCCGGCCGGGACAAACTATGGCTACACCTTC. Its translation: CASSPAGTNYGYTF.